Here is one T cell receptor (beta chain) with its context. Clones were sequenced by immunoSEQ multiplex PCR, and TCRdb holds only the in-frame ones, with some missing. The profile shows about 160,000 clones, around nine tenths of them singletons. This entry comes from a study of control samples from healthy donors and cancer patients. Germline V CDR1 and CDR2: MDHEN, SYDVKM. The V gene lost 4 bases and the J gene lost 6 bases, with 16 bases spanning the gap. The CDR3 covers 16 residues. Source material: blood. The chain has TRBV28 and TRBJ1-6; the D gene is possibly TRBD1 (5 bases). The source of this sequence is a woman younger than 45 in good health. The DNA for the CDR3 is TGTGCCAGCAGTTCCCCTCGGGGGTTAGGTAATTCACCCCTCCACTTT. Translated: CASSSPRGLGNSPLHF.